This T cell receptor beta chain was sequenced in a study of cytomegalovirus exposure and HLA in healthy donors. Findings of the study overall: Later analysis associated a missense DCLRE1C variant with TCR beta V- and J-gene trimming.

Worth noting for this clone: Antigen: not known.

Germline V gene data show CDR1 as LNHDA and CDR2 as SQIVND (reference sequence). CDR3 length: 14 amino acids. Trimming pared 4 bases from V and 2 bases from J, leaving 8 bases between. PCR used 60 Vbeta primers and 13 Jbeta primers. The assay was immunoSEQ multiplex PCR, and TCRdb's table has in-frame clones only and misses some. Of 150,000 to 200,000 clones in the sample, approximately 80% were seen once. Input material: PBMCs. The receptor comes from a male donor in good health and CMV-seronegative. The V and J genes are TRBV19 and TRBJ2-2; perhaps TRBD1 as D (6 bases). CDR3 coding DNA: TGTGCCAGTAGTAGACAGGCTAACACCGGGGAGCTGTTTTTT. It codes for CASSRQANTGELFF. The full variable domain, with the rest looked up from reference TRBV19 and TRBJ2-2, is DGGITQSPKYLFRKEGQNVTLSCEQNLNHDAMYWYRQDPGQGLRLIYYSQIVNDFQKGDIAEGYSVSREKKESFPLTVTSAQKNPTAFYLCASSRQANTGELFFGEGSRLTVL.